These 24 T cell receptor beta chains share one sample of origin, sequenced in a study of cytomegalovirus exposure and HLA in healthy donors. The PCR used 60 Vbeta and 13 Jbeta primers. Sequenced by immunoSEQ multiplex PCR; TCRdb stores in-frame clones only, minus some. The table lists about 160,000 clones, more than 70% of them singletons. The sample comprised PBMCs. The receptor source for this set is a man aged 55 to 70 in good health and CMV-seronegative.

The gene calls are TRBV28 and TRBJ1-3; D is uncertain. Trimming took 1 base from V and 3 from J, leaving 7 bases between them. Germline V gene sequence: CDR1 MDHEN, CDR2 SYDVKM. CDR3 length: 14 residues. CDR3 bases: TGTGCCAGCAGTTTATTCTCTCGTGGAAACACCATATATTTT. It codes for CASSLFSRGNTIYF.

This chain links TRBV12-5 with TRBJ2-7; no reliable D call. Germline V gene sequence: CDR1 LGHNT, CDR2 FRNRAP. V lost 6 bases and J 2 bases, leaving 8 bases between the germline ends. This CDR3 has 12 amino acids. The CDR3 bases are TGTGCTAGTGGGCTGGGCCCCTACGAGCAGTACTTC. Residues: CASGLGPYEQYF. The entire variable domain, with the rest obtained from reference TRBV12-5 and TRBJ2-7, is as follows: DARVTQTPRHKVTEMGQEVTMRCQPILGHNTVFWYRQTMMQGLELLAYFRNRAPLDDSGMPKDRFSAEMPDATLATLKIQPSEPRDSAVYFCASGLGPYEQYFGPGTRLTVT.

The chain is built from TRBV29-1 and TRBJ2-3; 11 nucleotides align to TRBD2. Germline CDR1 SQVTM, CDR2 ANQGSEA. The CDR3 consists of 19 residues. The V and J ends lost 4 bases and 2 bases, in that order; junction bases with no gene match: 17. The DNA of the CDR3 is TGCAGCGTTGTGGGGGGGTGGGCTAGCGGGGGGATGCCCACAGATACGCAGTATTTT. Residues: CSVVGGWASGGMPTDTQYF.

There are a few counts of this clone. V gene TRBV7-8 combines with J gene TRBJ2-7; 11 nucleotides line up with TRBD1. CDR1 SGHVS and CDR2 FQNEAQ come from the germline V gene. The CDR3 has 15 residues. The ends lost 6 bases at V and 2 bases at J; junction bases unmatched: 6. CDR3 sequence (DNA): TGTGCCAGCAGGGTGAGGACAGGGGGCGCCTACGAGCAGTACTTC. It specifies CASRVRTGGAYEQYF.

This clone appeared once. The gene calls are TRBV7-2 and TRBJ1-2; D unresolved. Germline V gene sequence: CDR1 SGHTA, CDR2 FQGNSA. The CDR3 extends over 16 amino acids. V lost 2 bases to trimming and J lost 0 bases, with 13 bases between them. The CDR3 loop reads CASSLWAPVANYGYTF. Written as DNA, the CDR3 is TGTGCCAGCAGCTTATGGGCTCCAGTTGCTAACTATGGCTACACCTTC.

The gene calls are TRBV9 and TRBJ2-5; perhaps TRBD1 as D (6 bases). The CDR3 is made up of 14 amino acids. From germline, CDR1 is SGDLS and CDR2 YYNGEE. Between the trimmed V and J ends, which lost 4 bases and 1 base, there was a span of 11 bases. In DNA, the CDR3 is TGTGCCAGCAGCAGACGGGACACCCAAGAGACCCAGTACTTC. Its protein is CASSRRDTQETQYF.

The chain employs TRBV29-1 and TRBJ2-2, with 13 bases fitting TRBD2. CDR3 length: 15 residues. V was pared by 4 bases and J by 7 bases, with 6 bases of the junction left unmatched. Germline loops: CDR1 SQVTM, CDR2 ANQGSEA. CDR3 sequence reads: CSVGTSGSSSGELFF. The CDR3 region has the DNA TGCAGCGTTGGGACTAGCGGGAGTTCTAGCGGGGAGCTGTTTTTT.

The chain combines TRBV10-1 with TRBJ2-3; D remains ambiguous. With 5 bases removed from V and 3 bases from J, the gap between germline ends came to 6 bases. The CDR3 is 12 amino acids. CDR1 is WNHNN, CDR2 SYGVQD, per germline (reference sequence). The CDR3 region is CASSRQTDTQYF. As DNA, the CDR3 is TGCGCCAGCAGTCGTCAGACAGATACGCAGTATTTT.

V is TRBV7-8 and J is TRBJ2-2; TRBD2 might be the D (6 bases). Germline lookup yields CDR1 SGHVS and CDR2 FQNEAQ. The CDR3 covers 15 residues. V was pared by 5 bases and J by 2 bases, with 12 bases between. The CDR3, as DNA: TGTGCCAGCAGCCGCTGGACTACCAACACCGGGGAGCTGTTTTTT. Residues: CASSRWTTNTGELFF.

A few counts support this clone. This CDR3 reads CAISVGLVSTDTQYF. CDR3 bases: TGTGCCATCAGTGTCGGACTAGTGTCCACAGATACGCAGTATTTT. The chain joins TRBV10-3 to TRBJ2-3; 7 bases agree with TRBD2. The V segment lost 4 bases and the J segment 2 bases; nucleotides outside the gene matches: 6. The CDR3 consists of 15 residues. Germline V lookup: CDR1 ENHRY, CDR2 SYGVKD.

V is TRBV28 and J is TRBJ1-3; the D gene is possibly TRBD1 (5 bases). V was shortened by 5 bases and J by 0 bases, with 17 bases between the two germline ends. This CDR3 is 17 amino acids long. The germline CDR1 and CDR2 sequences are MDHEN and SYDVKM. For the CDR3, the DNA is TGTGCCAGCAGTCGCTCGGGAGGTGGGACCTCTGGAAACACCATATATTTT. Protein product: CASSRSGGGTSGNTIYF. The full variable domain, in which reference TRBV28 and TRBJ1-3 provide the parts outside the CDR3, is DVKVTQSSRYLVKRTGEKVFLECVQDMDHENMFWYRQDPGLGLRLIYFSYDVKMKEKGDIPEGYSVSREKKERFSLILESASTNQTSMYLCASSRSGGGTSGNTIYFGEGSWLTVV.

The J gene is TRBJ2-7, the V gene TRBV11-2; possible D gene TRBD1, 6 bases. The ends were cut back, 5 bases at V and 0 bases at J, with 8 bases in the middle. The CDR3 consists of 13 residues. The germline V gene has CDR1 SGHAT and CDR2 FQNNGV. The CDR3 DNA reads TGTGCCAGCAGCCGGGACAACTCCTACGAGCAGTACTTC. Its translation: CASSRDNSYEQYF.

The gene calls are TRBV18 and TRBJ2-7, with 9 bases matching TRBD1. CDR1 and CDR2 from the germline V gene are KGHSH and LQKENI. The length of the CDR3 is 14 residues. The V gene end was trimmed by 5 bases and the J gene end by 1 base; junction bases not matched to a gene: 3. CDR3 in DNA: TGTGCCAGCTCAACAGGGGGCGGTTCCTACGAGCAGTACTTC. This gives the protein CASSTGGGSYEQYF.

The V and J genes are TRBV29-1 and TRBJ1-2; 7 nucleotides line up with TRBD1. The CDR3 has 13 residues. The V gene end was trimmed by 4 bases and the J gene end by 0 bases; junction bases not matched to a gene: 2. Germline-derived CDR1 and CDR2 are SQVTM and ANQGSEA. This CDR3 reads CSVAGTANYGYTF. For the CDR3, the DNA is TGCAGCGTTGCAGGGACAGCTAACTATGGCTACACCTTC.

This sequence joins TRBV6-5 and TRBJ1-1; 7 bases fit TRBD1. CDR1 MNHEY and CDR2 SVGAGI come from the germline V gene. The CDR3 runs 14 residues. V lost 6 bases to trimming and J lost 4 bases; unmatched junction nucleotides: 8. In nucleotides, the CDR3 is TGTGCCAGCAGAAGAGACAGGGCGGGCACTGAAGCTTTCTTT. It specifies CASRRDRAGTEAFF.

The chain combines TRBV5-1 with TRBJ2-5, with 8 bases aligning to TRBD2. The J segment lost 7 bases and the V segment lost 0 bases, leaving 14 bases of the junction unmatched. Germline lookup yields CDR1 SGHRS and CDR2 YFSETQ. The CDR3 loop spans 17 amino acids. The CDR3 spells CASSLADSGTSIVTQYF. CDR3 in DNA: TGCGCCAGCAGCTTGGCCGATAGCGGGACCTCGATCGTGACCCAGTACTTC.

The gene calls are TRBV7-2 and TRBJ2-2; D call uncertain. With 2 bases removed from V and 5 bases from J, the gap between germline ends came to 9 bases. In germline, CDR1 is SGHTA, CDR2 FQGNSA. This CDR3 spans 14 amino acids. CDR3 protein: CASSLKMSTGELFF. As DNA, the CDR3 is TGTGCCAGCAGCTTAAAGATGAGTACCGGGGAGCTGTTTTTT.

The V gene is TRBV7-2, the J gene TRBJ2-5; D gene unclear. The CDR3 has 14 residues. V was clipped by 3 bases and J by 0 bases, with 8 bases between them. The germline V gene encodes CDR1 SGHTA and CDR2 FQGNSA. The CDR3 is CASSLGGHQETQYF. In nucleotides, the CDR3 is TGTGCCAGCAGCTTGGGTGGGCACCAAGAGACCCAGTACTTC.

The chain uses TRBV5-1 and TRBJ2-6; the D gene is possibly TRBD1 (5 bases). Looked up from germline, CDR1 is SGHRS and CDR2 is YFSETQ. The CDR3 extends over 17 amino acids. Deletions cut 2 bases from V and 0 bases from J, with 12 bases between. The CDR3 loop is CASSFSTDSSGANVLTF. As DNA, the CDR3 is TGCGCCAGCAGCTTCAGTACTGACAGCTCTGGGGCCAACGTCCTGACTTTC.

This clone was seen once. The rearrangement links TRBV9 to TRBJ1-2; no reliable D call. This CDR3 spans 13 amino acids. V lost 0 bases, J lost 6 bases, and 9 bases lay in between. Germline assignment: CDR1 SGDLS and CDR2 YYNGEE. Here the CDR3 DNA reads TGTGCCAGCAGCGTAGGCGGGTTCCATGGCTACACCTTC. Its protein is CASSVGGFHGYTF. The full variable domain, with the rest looked up from reference TRBV9 and TRBJ1-2, is DSGVTQTPKHLITATGQRVTLRCSPRSGDLSVYWYQQSLDQGLQFLIQYYNGEERAKGNILERFSAQQFPDLHSELNLSSLELGDSALYFCASSVGGFHGYTFGSGTRLTVV.

The chain recombines TRBV6-5 with TRBJ2-1, with 9 bases matching TRBD2. The CDR3 is 14 amino acids. CDR1 is MNHEY and CDR2 is SVGAGI in the germline V gene. V dropped 3 bases and J dropped 8; count of bases not matched to a gene: 5. The CDR3 sequence is CASSYSGTSYEQFF. The CDR3 DNA reads TGTGCCAGCAGTTATTCCGGGACTAGCTATGAGCAGTTCTTC.

There are a few counts of this clone. V and J are TRBV6-5 and TRBJ1-2; TRBD1 is a possible D gene (6 bases). V was clipped by 6 bases and J by 4 bases, with 15 bases between them. This CDR3 is 14 amino acids long. Germline assignment: CDR1 MNHEY and CDR2 SVGAGI. This chain's CDR3 is CASSSRGAAYGYTF. Written as DNA, the CDR3 is TGTGCCAGCAGCTCGCGGGGGGCGGCCTATGGCTACACCTTC.

J is TRBJ2-7 and V is TRBV7-2; the D is unclear. Per the germline V gene, CDR1 is SGHTA and CDR2 is FQGNSA. This CDR3 region has 14 residues. V was trimmed by 5 bases and J by 3 bases, leaving 14 bases between them. The CDR3 spells CASSTNPSGYEQYF. For the CDR3, the DNA is TGTGCCAGCAGCACTAACCCCTCGGGCTACGAGCAGTACTTC.

This sequence joins TRBV6-4 and TRBJ2-7; 11 positions match TRBD1. V shed 11 bases and J 3 bases; nucleotides not matched to a gene: 9. Germline V lookup: CDR1 MRHNA, CDR2 SNTAGT. This CDR3 is 14 amino acids long. CDR3 nucleotides: TGTGCCCCCAAGGACAGGGGGCCCGACTACGAGCAGTACTTC. Protein: CAPKDRGPDYEQYF.